The clone carrying this TCR beta chain was found a few times. Its antigen is currently unknown. TCR alpha and TCR beta cDNA libraries with sample barcodes and UMIs came from 5'RACE using constant-segment primers. TCRdb reprocessed the 5' RACE reads with MiXCR, giving one entry per CDR3 protein. Of 450,000 to 650,000 distinct CDR3 sequences listed, 20% are singletons. The sample belongs to a study of T-cell memory formation after mild COVID-19. Study background: Clusters were largely donor specific.

Study-wide points: Clonal second-wave expansions that peaked on day 37 had unconfirmed SARS-CoV-2 specificity. CD4+ bias marked clones expanding day 15 to 37, unlike balanced contracting clones.

The sample was PBMCs or a T cell subset sorted from them (not recorded which). The clonotype was recovered from an adult woman who had mild COVID-19 (a few samples of this study predate the infection). Cell type and time point are not known.

CDR3 nucleotide sequence: TGTGCCAGCAGCATTCGGACAGGCCCCTCTGGAAACACCATATATTTT. It yields the protein CASSIRTGPSGNTIYF. The chain has TRBV5-6 and TRBJ1-3; TRBD1 matches 7 bases. Per the germline V gene, CDR1 is SGHDT and CDR2 is YYEEEE. The CDR3 covers 16 residues. The V segment lost 4 bases and the J segment 0 bases; nucleotides outside the gene matches: 7. The full variable domain, with the rest looked up from reference TRBV5-6 and TRBJ1-3, is DAGVTQSPTHLIKTRGQQVTLRCSPKSGHDTVSWYQQALGQGPQFIFQYYEEEERQRGNFPDRFSGHQFPNYSSELNVNALLLGDSALYLCASSIRTGPSGNTIYFGEGSWLTVV.